The 8 T cell receptor beta chains in this list originate from one sample, sequenced in a study of PD-L1 blockade in urothelial cancer. Repertoires were generated with immunoSEQ multiplex PCR, while TCRdb's copy carries only in-frame clones and drops some. The sample lists about 88,000 clones; 85% to 95% were seen once. Source: PBMCs, taken around atezolizumab (anti-PD-L1) treatment. These TCRs come from a man in his sixties with urothelial cancer.

By its share, this clone is medium-sized (0.01 to 0.1%). The V and J genes are TRBV27 and TRBJ2-1; 11 bases map to TRBD2. Germline CDR1 MNHEY, CDR2 SMNVEV (reference sequence). V dropped 3 bases and J dropped 4; count of bases not matched to a gene: 5. The CDR3 spans 16 residues. In DNA, the CDR3 is TGTGCCAGCAGTTTGATGTGGACTAGCGGGTACAATGAGCAGTTCTTC. Residues: CASSLMWTSGYNEQFF.

J is TRBJ2-7 and V is TRBV30, with TRBD1 matching over 9 bases. J was trimmed by 3 bases and V by 0 bases; bases with no gene match: 6. Germline lookup yields CDR1 GTSNPN and CDR2 SVGIG (reference sequence). This CDR3 has 15 amino acids. This CDR3 reads CAWSVGTGFSYEQYF. CDR3 sequence (DNA): TGTGCCTGGAGTGTAGGGACAGGGTTCAGCTACGAGCAGTACTTC.

The chain joins TRBV13 to TRBJ2-3; TRBD2 matches 8 bases. The trim removed 0 bases at V and 3 bases at J, leaving 2 bases unmatched. The germline V gene encodes CDR1 PRHDT and CDR2 FYEKMQ (reference sequence). The CDR3 contains 15 residues. Written as DNA, the CDR3 is TGTGCCAGCAGCTTAGGCGGGGGGGCTACAGATACGCAGTATTTT. Translated, it gives CASSLGGGATDTQYF. The full variable domain, completed using reference TRBV13 and TRBJ2-3, is AAGVIQSPRHLIKEKRETATLKCYPIPRHDTVYWYQQGPGQDPQFLISFYEKMQSDKGSIPDRFSAQQFSDYHSELNMSSLELGDSALYFCASSLGGGATDTQYFGPGTRLTVL.

The chain combines TRBV7-2 with TRBJ2-7; D remains unclear. Deletions cut 4 bases from V and 2 bases from J, with 12 bases between. The CDR3 sequence is 14 residues long. Germline CDR1 is SGHTA and CDR2 is FQGNSA. The DNA of the CDR3 is TGTGCCAGCAGCTCTCGACACACAACCTACGAGCAGTACTTC. This gives the protein CASSSRHTTYEQYF.

This clone was found once. The V and J genes are TRBV4-2 and TRBJ1-5, with D possibly being TRBD1 (6 bases). The CDR3 is made up of 15 amino acids. The germline V and J ends were trimmed by 5 bases and 3 bases, with 14 bases remaining between them. The germline V gene has CDR1 LGHNA and CDR2 YNFKEQ. The CDR3 protein is CASSAQGSDNQPQHF. The CDR3 DNA reads TGTGCCAGCAGCGCACAGGGCTCTGACAATCAGCCCCAGCATTTT.

V usage is TRBV9 and J usage is TRBJ2-1; 9 nucleotides match TRBD1. The CDR3 contains 15 residues. Germline CDR1 SGDLS, CDR2 YYNGEE. V trimming: 4 bases; J trimming: 0 bases; junction bases outside the gene matches: 2. CDR3 protein: CASSLTGGSYNEQFF. For the CDR3, the DNA is TGTGCCAGCAGCTTGACAGGGGGCTCCTACAATGAGCAGTTCTTC.

The chain recombines TRBV28 with TRBJ2-1; D gene uncertain. Trimming took off 4 bases at V and 7 bases at J, with 8 bases between the two ends. This CDR3 comprises 12 residues. Germline V gives CDR1 MDHEN, CDR2 SYDVKM. The CDR3 bases are TGTGCCAGCAGTTCTTCTATAAATGAGCAGTTCTTC. The encoded protein is CASSSSINEQFF. Looking up the rest from reference TRBV28 and TRBJ2-1 gives the full variable domain: DVKVTQSSRYLVKRTGEKVFLECVQDMDHENMFWYRQDPGLGLRLIYFSYDVKMKEKGDIPEGYSVSREKKERFSLILESASTNQTSMYLCASSSSINEQFFGPGTRLTVL.

This clone has just a few counts. The chain combines TRBV5-1 with TRBJ2-3; 7 positions match TRBD2. Trimming took 2 bases from V and 4 from J; bases not matched to a gene: 4. The CDR3 consists of 14 residues. The germline CDR1 and CDR2 sequences are SGHRS and YFSETQ. The CDR3 loop is CASSFQGGSDTQYF. The CDR3 DNA reads TGCGCCAGCAGCTTCCAGGGAGGGTCAGATACGCAGTATTTT.